A single sample gave rise to the 14 T cell receptor beta chains below, sequenced in a study of blood T cell repertoires in COVID-19. The protocol was immunoSEQ multiplex PCR, while the TCRdb copy is restricted to in-frame clones and leaves out a portion. The table shows tens of thousands of clones, with 75% to 85% occurring only once. Sequencing input: peripheral blood. The receptors were sampled from a human donor in a cohort sampled during active COVID-19.

V usage is TRBV9 and J usage is TRBJ1-1; TRBD1 agrees at 7 bases. Trimming took 4 bases from V and 6 from J; bases not matched to a gene: 9. The CDR3 length is 14 residues. Germline assignment: CDR1 SGDLS and CDR2 YYNGEE. The CDR3 DNA reads as TGTGCCAGCAGCCCTAGACAGGGCAGCGCTGAAGCTTTCTTT. As protein: CASSPRQGSAEAFF.

This clone was counted between two and nine times. J is TRBJ1-1 and V is TRBV28, with a weak D call TRBD1 (5 bases). Germline-derived CDR1 and CDR2 are MDHEN and SYDVKM. The V end was cut by 7 bases, the J end by 4 bases, with 22 bases between. The CDR3 has 16 residues. CDR3 protein: CASTLERGIRGTEAFF. CDR3 nucleotides: TGTGCCAGCACTCTCGAAAGGGGAATTAGAGGCACTGAAGCTTTCTTT.

This clone was counted between two and nine times. The chain carries TRBV30 and TRBJ2-2, with 7 bases matching TRBD1. CDR3 length: 14 residues. V trimming: 2 bases; J trimming: 4 bases; junction bases outside the gene matches: 4. Germline lookup yields CDR1 GTSNPN and CDR2 SVGIG (reference sequence). CDR3 amino acids: CAWSLTGITGELFF. The CDR3, as DNA: TGTGCCTGGAGTCTGACAGGGATCACCGGGGAGCTGTTTTTT.

The chain combines TRBV11-2 with TRBJ2-1; 9 bases agree with TRBD2. V trimming: 5 bases; J trimming: 5 bases; junction bases outside the gene matches: 10. This CDR3 contains 16 residues. Germline CDR1 is SGHAT and CDR2 is FQNNGV. The CDR3 DNA reads as TGTGCCAGCAGCCCCTTGAGACTAGCGGTCAACAATGAGCAGTTCTTC. Translated, it gives CASSPLRLAVNNEQFF.

V is TRBV30 and J is TRBJ1-5; TRBD1 aligns across 8 bases. J was trimmed by 0 bases and V by 3 bases; bases with no gene match: 7. The CDR3 runs to 16 residues. Germline V gene lookup returns CDR1 GTSNPN and CDR2 SVGIG (reference sequence). For the CDR3, the DNA is TGTGCCTGGAGATCGCAGGGGGCGCTTAGCAATCAGCCCCAGCATTTT. Translated, it gives CAWRSQGALSNQPQHF.

By share, this clone counts as medium-sized. The rearrangement joins TRBV3-1 (or the pseudogene TRBV3-2) to TRBJ2-7; 8 nucleotides agree with TRBD1. Germline V CDR1 and CDR2: LGHDT, YNNKEL (reference sequence). This CDR3 contains 14 residues. After removal of 3 bases from V and 3 bases from J, the junction contained 4 bases not matched to a gene. The CDR3 region is CASSHGQGHYEQYF. Written as DNA, the CDR3 is TGTGCCAGCAGCCATGGACAGGGCCACTACGAGCAGTACTTC.

This chain joins TRBV7-8 and TRBJ2-5; D is undetermined. Germline assignment: CDR1 SGHVS and CDR2 FQNEAQ. The CDR3 runs to 11 residues. V gave up 5 bases and J gave up 4 bases, with 5 bases separating them. The CDR3 DNA is TGTGCCAGCAGCCTTCTAGAGACCCAGTACTTC. It codes for CASSLLETQYF.

This clone was seen once. The chain recombines TRBV4-1 with TRBJ2-5; 11 positions match TRBD1. The CDR3 loop spans 17 amino acids. V lost 4 bases, J lost 4 bases, and 11 bases stayed unmatched. Germline lookup yields CDR1 MGHRA and CDR2 YSYEKL. The CDR3 nucleotides read TGCGCCAGCAGCCTTCCGCCGGGACAGGGGGTCAGAGAGACCCAGTACTTC. Its protein is CASSLPPGQGVRETQYF.

The CDR3 here is CASSQSYSNQPQHF. CDR3 bases: TGTGCCAGCAGCCAGAGCTATAGCAATCAGCCCCAGCATTTT. The chain links TRBV3-1 (or the pseudogene TRBV3-2) to TRBJ1-5; D gene unclear. The CDR3 loop spans 14 amino acids. V was pared by 3 bases and J by 0 bases, with 6 bases between. CDR1 and CDR2 from the germline V gene are LGHDT and YNNKEL (reference sequence).

The CDR3 coding sequence is TGTGCAAGTCGCTTAGATTCGGATGGCTACACCTTC. Residues: CASRLDSDGYTF. This chain links TRBV12-2 with TRBJ1-2. TRBV12-2 is a listed pseudogene. The CDR3 length is 12 residues.

The chain uses TRBV3-1 (or the pseudogene TRBV3-2) and TRBJ2-1, with 16 bases that match TRBD2. Germline V gene sequence: CDR1 LGHDT, CDR2 YNNKEL (reference sequence). J lost 3 bases, V lost 0 bases, and 5 bases had no gene match. The CDR3 consists of 19 residues. The CDR3 reads CASSQDTGLAGGNYNEQFF. CDR3 in DNA: TGTGCCAGCAGCCAAGATACGGGACTAGCGGGAGGGAACTACAATGAGCAGTTCTTC.

The rearrangement joins TRBV7-9 to TRBJ1-2; tentative D call: TRBD1 (6 bases). This CDR3 region has 13 residues. V lost 10 bases, J lost 3 bases, and 15 bases lay in between. Germline values: CDR1 SEHNR, CDR2 FQNEAQ (reference sequence). In DNA, the CDR3 is TGTGCCATAGGACAGAAGGGCTACTATGGCTACACCTTC. This gives the protein CAIGQKGYYGYTF.

This chain uses TRBV29-1 with TRBJ2-3; D unresolved. The CDR3 is made up of 12 amino acids. CDR1 is SQVTM and CDR2 is ANQGSEA in the germline V gene. Trimming removed 5 bases at V and 3 bases at J, with 9 bases between. CDR3 bases: TGCAGCGTTCGAACAGAAACAGATACGCAGTATTTT. Amino acids: CSVRTETDTQYF.

This sequence joins TRBV28 and TRBJ2-3; 8 bases align to TRBD2. The V segment lost 5 bases and the J segment 2 bases; nucleotides outside the gene matches: 9. The CDR3 contains 16 residues. Germline CDR1 reads MDHEN; CDR2 reads SYDVKM. This CDR3 is CASSPQSGSPTDTQYF. The CDR3 bases are TGTGCCAGCAGTCCGCAAAGCGGGAGCCCCACAGATACGCAGTATTTT.